This passage covers 21 T cell receptor beta chains from one sample sequenced in a study of T cells in Graves' hyperthyroidism and ophthalmopathy. Amplification of TCR beta CDR3 regions used RNA as the template. The HTBI set primed first-round TCR CDR3 RT-PCR. Each CDR3 protein gets one entry after TCRdb re-called the multiplex PCR reads with MiXCR. In the table there are about 130,000 distinct CDR3 sequences, approximately 24% of which are singletons. Sequencing was done on a sample of blood. Receptors originate from a woman in her 50s with Graves' hyperthyroidism that later progressed to Graves' ophthalmopathy.

This clonotype showed up just a few times. The V call is TRBV28, the J call TRBJ1-6; 8 nucleotides align to TRBD1. Germline CDR1 and CDR2: MDHEN and SYDVKM. The CDR3 spans 17 residues. V dropped 6 bases and J dropped 13; count of bases not matched to a gene: 20. Here the CDR3 reads CASSAGTGFQGRGPLHF. The CDR3 DNA is TGTGCCAGCAGCGCCGGGACAGGATTCCAGGGGCGAGGCCCCCTCCACTTT.

This clonotype was counted many times. The genes are TRBV7-9 and TRBJ1-4, with 9 bases fitting TRBD1. The CDR3 sequence is 15 residues long. CDR1 and CDR2 from the germline V gene are SEHNR and FQNEAQ (reference sequence). V was pared by 1 base and J by 5 bases, with 2 bases of the junction left unmatched. The CDR3 sequence is CASSLVGTGNEKLFF. CDR3 coding DNA: TGTGCCAGCAGCTTAGTTGGGACAGGGAATGAAAAACTGTTTTTT.

Ten or more counts support this clonotype. V is TRBV28 and J is TRBJ1-1, with D maybe TRBD1 (6 bases). V lost 11 bases, J lost 0 bases, and 13 bases lay in between. This CDR3 region has 13 residues. Looked up from germline, CDR1 is MDHEN and CDR2 is SYDVKM. DNA of the CDR3: TGTGCCCTACGGGACACCATGAACACTGAAGCTTTCTTT. This codes for CALRDTMNTEAFF. Variable domain in full (rest from reference TRBV28 and TRBJ1-1): DVKVTQSSRYLVKRTGEKVFLECVQDMDHENMFWYRQDPGLGLRLIYFSYDVKMKEKGDIPEGYSVSREKKERFSLILESASTNQTSMYLCALRDTMNTEAFFGQGTRLTVV.

This clonotype was counted ten times or more. The V and J genes are TRBV29-1 and TRBJ2-1, with D possibly TRBD2 on 6 matching bases. The CDR3 is made up of 15 amino acids. The germline gives CDR1 SQVTM, CDR2 ANQGSEA. The V end lost 5 bases, the J end lost 3 bases, and 17 bases lay between the germline ends. The CDR3 region is CSVFGFGGIYNEQFF. The CDR3, as DNA: TGCAGCGTTTTCGGGTTCGGCGGGATCTACAATGAGCAGTTCTTC.

J is TRBJ1-6 and V is TRBV10-2; D is possibly TRBD1 (5 bases). Trimming left V 3 bases short and J 7 bases short, with 7 bases between. The CDR3 loop spans 13 amino acids. Germline V gene lookup returns CDR1 WSHSY and CDR2 SAAADI. Here the CDR3 DNA reads TGCGCCAGCAGTGATAAGGGGAATTCACCCCTCCACTTT. Amino acids: CASSDKGNSPLHF.

At least ten counts were recorded for this clonotype. CDR3 amino acids: CASSGPGQGNTGELFF. Here the CDR3 DNA reads TGTGCCAGCAGTGGTCCGGGACAGGGGAACACCGGGGAGCTGTTTTTT. The J gene is TRBJ2-2, the V gene TRBV2; 9 nucleotides align to TRBD1. J gave up 1 base and V 4 bases, and 4 bases lay outside the gene matches. The CDR3 extends over 16 amino acids. Germline CDR1 is SNHLY and CDR2 is FYNNEI.

Many counts were recorded for this clonotype. The rearrangement uses TRBV5-1 and TRBJ2-1; D not certain. Trimming cost V 0 bases and J 8 bases, with 9 bases left between them. CDR3 length equals 13 residues. CDR1 and CDR2 (germline): SGHRS, YFSETQ. The CDR3 is CASSLVLMDEQFF. CDR3 nucleotide sequence: TGCGCCAGCAGCTTGGTTCTGATGGATGAGCAGTTCTTC.

This clonotype was found a few times. This sequence joins TRBV7-9 and TRBJ2-7, with 9 bases that match TRBD2. The germline gives CDR1 SEHNR, CDR2 FQNEAQ (reference sequence). The CDR3 runs to 15 residues. After removal of 3 bases from V and 6 bases from J, the junction contained 9 bases not matched to a gene. As DNA, the CDR3 is TGTGCCAGCAGCTTGGATCTAGCGGGAAGCTGCGAGCAGTACTTC. Translating it yields CASSLDLAGSCEQYF.

The chain combines TRBV11-2 with TRBJ2-1, with 8 bases aligning to TRBD1. Trimming cost V 4 bases and J 8 bases; bases outside gene matches: 13. The CDR3 runs 16 residues. Germline loops: CDR1 SGHAT, CDR2 FQNNGV. The CDR3 bases are TGTGCCAGCAGCTCGAGCCCCTATCAGGGGGCGGATGAGCAGTTCTTC. Amino acid sequence: CASSSSPYQGADEQFF.

The J gene is TRBJ2-1, the V gene TRBV5-1, with 7 bases aligning to TRBD2. CDR1 is SGHRS and CDR2 is YFSETQ in the germline V gene. Unmatched junction bases numbered 13, after V lost 2 bases and J lost 8 bases. This CDR3 region has 16 residues. The CDR3, as DNA: TGCGCCAGCAGCTTCCCGCGAGGGAGGGTACTATATGAGCAGTTCTTC. It encodes CASSFPRGRVLYEQFF.

This clonotype was detected only a few times. The rearrangement joins TRBV19 to TRBJ2-2, with unresolved D. The CDR3 covers 13 residues. Germline CDR1 LNHDA, CDR2 SQIVND (reference sequence). V lost 6 bases to trimming and J lost 4 bases, with 9 bases between them. The CDR3 spells CASSRGVTGELFF. The CDR3 coding sequence is TGTGCCAGTAGCAGAGGTGTCACCGGGGAGCTGTTTTTT.

This chain links TRBV28 with TRBJ2-1; TRBD2 matches at 10 bases. CDR1 and CDR2 from the germline V gene are MDHEN and SYDVKM. V trimming: 6 bases; J trimming: 9 bases; junction bases outside the gene matches: 5. The CDR3 consists of 13 residues. Here the CDR3 reads CASRLAGDGEQFF. Written as DNA, the CDR3 is TGTGCCAGCAGGCTAGCGGGAGACGGTGAGCAGTTCTTC. The full variable domain, in which reference TRBV28 and TRBJ2-1 provide the parts outside the CDR3, is DVKVTQSSRYLVKRTGEKVFLECVQDMDHENMFWYRQDPGLGLRLIYFSYDVKMKEKGDIPEGYSVSREKKERFSLILESASTNQTSMYLCASRLAGDGEQFFGPGTRLTVL.

This clonotype came up many times. The V gene is TRBV11-2, the J gene TRBJ2-3; D not resolved. CDR1 SGHAT and CDR2 FQNNGV come from the germline V gene. The CDR3 has 16 amino acids. V was pared by 0 bases and J by 0 bases, with 10 bases between. The CDR3 DNA reads TGTGCCAGCAGCTTAGATAGTGAGACTAGCACAGATACGCAGTATTTT. As protein: CASSLDSETSTDTQYF.

CDR3 DNA sequence: TGTGCCAGCAGGGGCCCCAGGGGCAATCAGCCCCAGCATTTT. Its translation is CASRGPRGNQPQHF. The V call is TRBV28, the J call TRBJ1-5; D possibly corresponds to TRBD1 (5 bases). The length of the CDR3 is 14 residues. CDR1 and CDR2 (germline): MDHEN, SYDVKM. V lost 6 bases, J lost 2 bases, and 11 bases lay in between.

The sample holds many counts of this clonotype. The chain joins TRBV28 to TRBJ2-5; 7 bases are shared with TRBD1. The germline CDR1 and CDR2 sequences are MDHEN and SYDVKM. Unmatched junction bases numbered 6, after V lost 6 bases and J lost 5 bases. This CDR3 has 13 amino acids. This CDR3 is CASRGGRGETQYF. CDR3 nucleotides: TGTGCCAGCAGAGGGGGCAGGGGGGAGACCCAGTACTTC. Variable domain in full (rest from reference TRBV28 and TRBJ2-5): DVKVTQSSRYLVKRTGEKVFLECVQDMDHENMFWYRQDPGLGLRLIYFSYDVKMKEKGDIPEGYSVSREKKERFSLILESASTNQTSMYLCASRGGRGETQYFGPGTRLLVL.

V usage is TRBV28 and J usage is TRBJ2-7, with D possibly TRBD2 on 5 matching bases. CDR3 length: 15 amino acids. V was cut by 6 bases and J by 2 bases, with 17 bases left in between. Per the germline V gene, CDR1 is MDHEN and CDR2 is SYDVKM. The CDR3: CASSDGVGRAYEQYF. CDR3 in DNA: TGTGCCAGCAGCGACGGGGTCGGGCGAGCCTACGAGCAGTACTTC.

There are many counts of this clonotype. The chain has TRBV20-1 and TRBJ1-2, with a tentative D call TRBD1 (6 bases). CDR1 and CDR2 from the germline V gene are DFQATT and SNEGSKA (reference sequence). The CDR3 is 14 residues long. V lost 1 base, J lost 6 bases, and 15 bases lay in between. CDR3 loop: CSARVAGEYNGYTF. CDR3 DNA sequence: TGCAGTGCTAGAGTAGCAGGGGAGTATAATGGCTACACCTTC.

The chain combines TRBV9 with TRBJ1-1, with 7 bases lining up with TRBD1. CDR3 length: 13 amino acids. Trimming at V came to 1 base and at J to 5 bases, leaving 2 bases not matched to a gene. Per the germline V gene, CDR1 is SGDLS and CDR2 is YYNGEE. The CDR3 region is CASSVQQGTEAFF. Here the CDR3 DNA reads TGTGCCAGCAGCGTACAACAGGGGACTGAAGCTTTCTTT.

In this sample, this clonotype turned up many times. The chain carries TRBV12-3 or TRBV12-4 and TRBJ2-5; 7 positions match TRBD2. This CDR3 spans 14 amino acids. With V trimmed by 6 bases and J by 1 base, 5 bases remained unmatched. The CDR3 DNA reads TGTGCCAGCAGCCCTAGCGGCCCCCAAGAGACCCAGTACTTC. Translation gives CASSPSGPQETQYF.

This clonotype was counted at least ten times. The chain employs TRBV20-1 and TRBJ1-5, with 7 nucleotides matching TRBD1. The V gene's germline CDR1 is DFQATT and CDR2 SNEGSKA (reference sequence). The CDR3 sequence is 14 residues long. V lost 2 bases and J lost 7; bases outside the gene matches: 8. The CDR3 sequence is CSARTGVLTQPQHF. The CDR3 bases are TGCAGTGCTAGAACAGGGGTATTGACACAGCCCCAGCATTTT.

A few counts support this clonotype. Being one base from a much bigger clone, this may be a read error. The chain links TRBV7-9 to TRBJ2-7, with 8 bases matching TRBD1. CDR1 and CDR2 (germline): SEHNR, FQNEAQ (reference sequence). CDR3 length: 15 amino acids. J gave up 6 bases and V 4 bases, and 11 bases lay outside the gene matches. The CDR3 nucleotides are TGTGCCAGCAGCTCTAGACAGGGGCGAAGCGGCGAGCAGTACTTC. The encoded protein is CASSSRQGRSGEQYF.